Sequencing of this T cell receptor beta chain was carried out in a study of cytomegalovirus exposure and HLA in healthy donors (dated by TCRdb to about 2017). Regarding the complete study: In an earlier analysis of some 550 of the donors, 250 to 350 Gb of sequence data and 120 million or so unique TCR beta sequences from about 179 million T cells were reported. About 330 gigabases of sequencing data and around 90 million unique TCR sequences made up an early release that covered around 640 HLA-typed donors. Of the 398 genotyped donors, approximately 83% fell in the genetic ancestry cluster associated with self-reported Caucasian donors. The aim of the study was to test whether cataloging public T cell receptors could identify signatures of past pathogen exposure. The T cell repertoires of some 700 subjects were profiled by immunosequencing and related to cytomegalovirus serostatus. Besides the first cohort of approximately 710 subjects, a separate validation cohort made up of over 95 different subjects was used. The study combined high-throughput TCR immunosequencing, statistical association of individual TCRs with disease status, and machine learning to predict cytomegalovirus infection status. A later analysis re-examined previously published TCR beta repertoires from about 670 donors and added high-resolution HLA genotyping to investigate patterns of TCR occurrence. Rather than drawing on any new phenotypic data, the later analysis identified candidate immune exposures from TCR beta sequences and the way those sequences occurred across donors. In an earlier analysis of a few hundred of the donors, high-throughput TCR beta sequencing was used to judge whether each TCR beta V gene segment behaved as functional or pseudogenic. Donor age, sex, ethnicity and CMV serostatus were compiled together with the repertoire data. In a later genetic analysis, genome-wide SNP genotypes for about 55% of the roughly 700 donors were used, and that subset was treated as a discovery cohort. Every repertoire in the discovery cohort had been generated on one and the same sequencing platform. HLA typing included class I and class II loci at four-digit resolution. Typing coverage varied by locus: roughly 629-640 donors for A, B, C, DRB1 and DQB1; more than 500 for DQA1; some 610 for DPA1; approximately 490 for DPB1. About five DR-DQ haplotypes were treated as single units for association and clustering because of strong linkage in the cohort. Across 398 genotyped donors of the cohort, an average of approximately 240,000 unique TCR beta nucleotide sequences per donor were sequenced, and roughly 20% of those sequences were non-productive. The paper as a whole reports these results and caveats: The earlier analysis of approximately 540 of the donors excluded approximately 15 rarely observed V segments, including chromosome 9 orphons, because counts were too low. In an earlier analysis of 450 to 750 of the donors, most TCR beta V segments appeared in productive rearrangements about 87% or about 30% of the time, broadly matching IMGT annotations. A later genetic analysis reported fewer N-insertions in productive TCRs among donors in an Asian-associated ancestry cluster than the approximately 670-donor mean. Three of the identified cytomegalovirus-associated TCR beta chains were confirmed in vitro to be specific for cytomegalovirus antigens. Some IMGT-functional V segments, including TRBV6-2 and TRBV6-3, could not be distinguished by the 87-base-pair reads and were therefore excluded. The presence/absence analyses assumed that sequencing depth was roughly uniform across donors, and that assumption may not be true. In a later analysis, the rate of TCR association differed among HLA loci, with DRB1 alleles having the most associated TCRs and HLA-C alleles having the fewest. An association between a missense DCLRE1C variant and V-gene and J-gene trimming of TCR beta chains was found in a later genetic analysis and replicated in an independent cohort. A cluster of highly shared sequence variants was judged likely to represent a technical artifact of the sequencing pipeline. A later analysis associated 16,951 TCR beta sequences with specific HLA alleles at a false discovery rate of 0.05. In both the original and validation cohorts, the classifier was reported to diagnose cytomegalovirus status with high specificity and sensitivity. Most TCR sequences were observed very rarely across donors, whereas some public TCRs were present in many individuals. Compared with equally common non-associated chains, HLA-associated TCR beta chains in a later analysis were more clonally expanded and had lower generation probabilities. The authors suggested that the approach could potentially be extended to other disease states and immunological phenotypes. Most CMV-associated TCR beta chains appeared to be HLA-restricted in a later analysis, and the HLA associations seemed to be driven largely by CMV exposure. A further reported finding was that TCR beta sequences accurately predicted the HLA-A and HLA-B alleles for most subjects in the first cohort. When HLA alleles, especially DR and DQ, strongly co-occurred, TCR associations were difficult to assign to individual alleles. The cohort was sequenced for TCR beta chains only, and without alpha or paired-chain data the features that could be detected were limited. A later analysis reported that several top co-occurrence clusters appeared linked to parvovirus B19, influenza, CMV and Epstein-Barr virus. CMV serostatus was the only immune exposure information available for the cohort. Correlated functional status among segregating V segments might reflect linkage disequilibrium, but an unknown experimental factor could not be ruled out. The study gave a list of more than 150 TCR beta chains associated with cytomegalovirus. Because HLA typing was unavailable for some donors at each locus, only the typed subset was used in association tests.

Preparation of the library involved the immunoSEQ multiplex PCR assay. For the multiplex PCR, a mixture combining 60 forward primers for TCR Vbeta segments and 13 reverse primers for TCR Jbeta segments was used. Amplification of the CDR3 region of rearranged TCR beta genes was performed with a multiplex PCR assay on genomic DNA. On the Illumina HiSeq System, the amplified TCR beta libraries were sequenced as 87-base-pair reads. For the original study's pipeline: Across the 666 repertoires, a later analysis counted approximately 83 million unique TCR beta chains, about 10 million of which were shared by at least two donors. A nearest-neighbor algorithm error-corrected the raw reads and collapsed the reads into unique sequences, merging closely related sequences to remove PCR and sequencing errors. CDR3 sequences were aligned to IMGT reference sequences to assign V, D and J gene segments. For a sequence to be retained, at least a six-nucleotide match to both a V gene segment and a J gene segment was required. A rearrangement was called productive if the CDR3 had no stop codons and remained in frame with V and J, and every other rearrangement was called non-productive. Following IMGT convention, CDR3 was defined as the stretch from the second conserved V-encoded cysteine to the conserved J-encoded phenylalanine. In an earlier analysis of around 570 of the donors, sequences lacking an unambiguous match to a single V gene segment were excluded. An earlier analysis of just under 600 of the donors called V segments functional above 56.7% productive rearrangements and segregating when the between-donor standard deviation exceeded 5%. A statistical classification framework was developed to diagnose cytomegalovirus status using the catalog of TCR beta chain sequences. In a later analysis, TCR nucleotide sequences were compared against IMGT/GENE-DB human TR gene sequences so that V and J genes could be assigned. Using the TCRdist pipeline, a later analysis assigned CDR3 sequences along with most-parsimonious VDJ recombination scenarios. A later analysis defined each TCR beta chain by its CDR3 amino acid sequence plus V-gene family, and excluded reads lacking a unique V-gene family. To address suspected cross-contamination and a sequencing artifact, a later analysis removed approximately 590 highly shared, low-generation-probability nucleotide sequences. In a later analysis, a clonal expansion index for each public chain was calculated from normalized within-repertoire ranks of inferred template counts. In a later analysis, generation probabilities were computed using a VDJ recombination model fitted to out-of-frame rearrangements, and the results were checked against IGoR. In a later analysis, hypergeometric tests were used to score TCR-TCR, TCR-HLA and TCR-CMV co-occurrence, with a repertoire-size bias correction applied to TCR pairs. To estimate false discovery rates, a later analysis permuted the HLA or CMV assignments 20 times. In a later analysis, co-occurring TCRs were grouped using DBSCAN, with TCRdist sequence similarity added in when clustering inside HLA-allele-positive subsets. Repertoires with fewer than 30,000 or more than 120,000 public chains were left out of co-occurrence clustering, as were roughly five repertoires with anomalous nucleotide sharing. Drawn from immuneACCESS, this table holds only the in-frame rearrangements with V and J called that TCRdb kept. Clones are partly lost; checked studies trace under half to an unresolved V gene and leave the rest unexplained. The V and J calls and clone size were taken over from that table, and D and trimming were inferred from the DNA. The sample profile shows approximately 200,000 clones; 82% of them were found once. The top ten clones comprise 0.098% of the sample.

A remark on this clone: It has no known antigen specificity. The sample holds no much larger clone one base away, and base qualities are not on file.

In total, approximately 610 healthy bone marrow donors made up the cohort. At the time of sampling, all cohort members were nominally healthy, though unrecorded immune exposures were likely present. The donor was CMV seronegative and was included in the group of under 450 seronegative cohort members. A peripheral blood sample was collected from each donor, and TCR beta sequencing was performed on peripheral blood mononuclear cells. The Qiagen DNeasy Blood Extraction Kit was used to extract genomic DNA from the blood cell samples. The CDR3 contains 16 residues, cysteine and phenylalanine counted. The kept DNA is CDR3 alone, 48 bases in frame from the first base. Trimming removed 5 bases from V and 4 bases from J; the gene matches leave 13 bases unexplained. Based on the germline V gene (reference sequence), the CDR1 and CDR2 sequences are WNHNN and SYGVQD.

The rearranged chain carries TRBV10-1 and TRBJ1-2, with TRBD1 matching 7 junction bases. The receptor's source is a boy between 2 and 10 years old in good health and CMV-seronegative. The sample was PBMCs. CDR3 protein: CASSLSNFDRAYGYTF. Here is the DNA: TGCGCCAGCAGTCTATCGAATTTTGACAGGGCCTATGGCTACACCTTC.